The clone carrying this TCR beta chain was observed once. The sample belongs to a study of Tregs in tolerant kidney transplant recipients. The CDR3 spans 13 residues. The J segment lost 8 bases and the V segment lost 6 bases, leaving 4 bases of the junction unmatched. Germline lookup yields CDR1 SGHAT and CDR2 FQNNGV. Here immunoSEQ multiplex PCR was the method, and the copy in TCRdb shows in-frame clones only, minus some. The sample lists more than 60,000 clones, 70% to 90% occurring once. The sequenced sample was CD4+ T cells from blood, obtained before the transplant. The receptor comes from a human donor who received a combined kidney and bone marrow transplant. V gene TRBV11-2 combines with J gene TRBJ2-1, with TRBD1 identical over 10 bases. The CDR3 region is CASRPTGGDEQFF. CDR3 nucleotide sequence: TGTGCCAGCAGACCGACAGGGGGCGATGAGCAGTTCTTC.